This passage covers 17 T cell receptor beta chains from one sample sequenced in a study of technical replicates of blood from a handful of donors. Using immunoSEQ multiplex PCR, the repertoire was profiled, and TCRdb retains in-frame clones only, with some absent. Of 70,000 to 95,000 clones in the sample, 95% are singletons; the top ten hold more than 0.25%. Material for sequencing was T cells isolated from PBMCs. These receptors all stem from a human donor in good health.

The chain recombines TRBV27 with TRBJ2-7; 9 bases agree with TRBD1. The CDR3 length is 14 residues. Germline loops: CDR1 MNHEY, CDR2 SMNVEV (reference sequence). The junction had 9 bases not matched to a gene; V was cut back by 5 bases and J by 7 bases. DNA for the CDR3: TGTGCCAGCAGTCCCCTCCTGACAGGGGGTGAGCAGTACTTC. Translation: CASSPLLTGGEQYF.

This clone was detected only once. The V call is TRBV11-2, the J call TRBJ2-7, with a weak D call TRBD2 (6 bases). Deletions cut 1 base from V and 6 bases from J, with 13 bases between. This CDR3 contains 14 residues. CDR1 and CDR2 from the germline V gene are SGHAT and FQNNGV. This CDR3 is CASSLAGGEGEQYF. CDR3 bases: TGTGCCAGCAGCTTAGCAGGAGGGGAAGGCGAGCAGTACTTC. Supplemented by reference TRBV11-2 and TRBJ2-7, the full variable domain reads EAGVAQSPRYKIIEKRQSVAFWCNPISGHATLYWYQQILGQGPKLLIQFQNNGVVDDSQLPKDRFSAERLKGVDSTLKIQPAKLEDSAVYLCASSLAGGEGEQYFGPGTRLTVT.

The chain is built from TRBV27 and TRBJ2-7; possible D gene TRBD2, 6 bases. This CDR3 is 15 amino acids long. Germline CDR1 is MNHEY and CDR2 is SMNVEV (reference sequence). The germline V and J ends were trimmed by 10 bases and 0 bases, with 19 bases remaining between them. This CDR3 reads CATSPFPGSSYEQYF. The CDR3 coding sequence is TGTGCCACCTCACCCTTTCCCGGGAGCTCCTACGAGCAGTACTTC.

The chain joins TRBV7-7 to TRBJ1-3; D remains ambiguous. V was shortened by 4 bases and J by 4 bases, with 20 bases between the two germline ends. In germline, CDR1 is SSHAT, CDR2 FNYEAQ (reference sequence). The CDR3 contains 17 residues. CDR3 amino acids: CASSSLPPYSTGNTIYF. The CDR3 bases are TGTGCCAGCAGCTCTCTTCCCCCCTATTCCACCGGAAACACCATATATTTT.

The rearrangement uses TRBV2 and TRBJ2-7; 7 bases map to TRBD1. CDR1 SNHLY and CDR2 FYNNEI come from the germline V gene. V trimming: 3 bases; J trimming: 7 bases; junction bases outside the gene matches: 6. The CDR3 is 13 residues long. The CDR3: CASSEYGTAEQYF. The CDR3 DNA reads as TGTGCCAGCAGTGAGTATGGGACAGCGGAGCAGTACTTC.

The rearrangement uses TRBV2 and TRBJ1-2; perhaps TRBD1 as D (5 bases). The CDR3 is 12 amino acids. The germline gives CDR1 SNHLY, CDR2 FYNNEI. V lost 11 bases, J lost 6 bases, and 16 bases lay in between. The CDR3 loop is CAPSTEGNGYTF. The CDR3, as DNA: TGTGCCCCCTCTACGGAGGGGAATGGCTACACCTTC.

V gene TRBV5-6 combines with J gene TRBJ2-5; tentatively, D is TRBD1 (6 bases). Germline CDR1 is SGHDT and CDR2 is YYEEEE. V was shortened by 2 bases and J by 4 bases, with 18 bases between the two germline ends. The CDR3 extends over 16 amino acids. CDR3 coding DNA: TGTGCCAGCAGCTTAGAGGTTGGGGGCGGCCGAGAGACCCAGTACTTC. This translates into CASSLEVGGGRETQYF.

The chain is built from TRBV2 and TRBJ2-7; D is undetermined. The V and J ends lost 11 bases and 3 bases respectively, with 20 bases between them. CDR3 length equals 14 residues. From germline, CDR1 is SNHLY and CDR2 FYNNEI. CDR3: CASLWSTSLYEQYF. In nucleotides, the CDR3 is TGTGCCTCCCTTTGGAGCACTTCTCTCTACGAGCAGTACTTC.

The chain carries TRBV6-5 and TRBJ2-1; 14 bases align to TRBD2. This CDR3 region has 14 residues. CDR1 and CDR2 from the germline V gene are MNHEY and SVGAGI. Unmatched junction bases numbered 5, after V lost 6 bases and J lost 10 bases. The CDR3 DNA reads as TGTGCCAGCAGCCCGACTAGCGGGGGGGCCGAGCAGTTCTTC. This codes for CASSPTSGGAEQFF.

The J gene is TRBJ1-2, the V gene TRBV6-5; TRBD1 matches at 10 bases. Germline V gene sequence: CDR1 MNHEY, CDR2 SVGAGI. The trim removed 10 bases at V and 5 bases at J, leaving 7 bases unmatched. CDR3 length: 13 amino acids. DNA of the CDR3: TGTGCCACCAAGACAGGGGGCACGTATGGCTACACCTTC. It codes for CATKTGGTYGYTF.

The chain is built from TRBV2 and TRBJ1-1; 7 bases align to TRBD1. CDR3 size: 13 residues. Trimming cost V 6 bases and J 10 bases; bases outside gene matches: 11. Per germline, CDR1 SNHLY and CDR2 FYNNEI. DNA for the CDR3: TGTGCCAGCAGGACACAGGGGCGGGTGATAGCTTTCTTT. Encoded protein: CASRTQGRVIAFF.

The genes are TRBV18 and TRBJ2-7; 7 nucleotides agree with TRBD1. Germline V gene data show CDR1 as KGHSH and CDR2 as LQKENI. CDR3 size: 14 residues. Trimming cost V 2 bases and J 2 bases; bases outside gene matches: 3. The CDR3 sequence: CASSPTGDTYEQYF. The CDR3 DNA sequence: TGTGCCAGCTCACCAACAGGGGATACCTACGAGCAGTACTTC. The whole variable domain, remainder taken from reference TRBV18 and TRBJ2-7, is NAGVMQNPRHLVRRRGQEARLRCSPMKGHSHVYWYRQLPEEGLKFMVYLQKENIIDESGMPKERFSAEFPKEGPSILRIQQVVRGDSAAYFCASSPTGDTYEQYFGPGTRLTVT.

The J gene is TRBJ2-5, the V gene TRBV10-1, with TRBD1 as a possible D gene (6 bases). The germline V gene has CDR1 WNHNN and CDR2 SYGVQD (reference sequence). There are 14 residues in the CDR3. Trimming removed 3 bases from V and 5 bases from J, with 13 bases in between. The CDR3 reads CASSDGAGVETQYF. CDR3 DNA sequence: TGCGCCAGCAGTGACGGGGCAGGGGTCGAGACCCAGTACTTC.

This rearrangement joins TRBV10-2 to TRBJ2-7; D gene unclear. CDR1 and CDR2 (germline): WSHSY, SAAADI. Trimming left V 8 bases short and J 3 bases short, with 5 bases between. The CDR3 runs 10 residues. This chain's CDR3 is CASADYEQYF. CDR3 DNA: TGCGCCAGCGCGGACTACGAGCAGTACTTC.

This clone was seen just once. The chain combines TRBV5-4 with TRBJ2-3, with 10 positions matching TRBD2. The CDR3 loop spans 18 amino acids. The J segment lost 2 bases and the V segment lost 4 bases, leaving 13 bases of the junction unmatched. Germline loops: CDR1 SGHNT, CDR2 YYREEE (reference sequence). The DNA for the CDR3 is TGTGCCAGCAGCGCTGGTCTAGCGGGGGTTTCGCTCACAGATACGCAGTATTTT. Translated: CASSAGLAGVSLTDTQYF. The full variable domain, with the rest looked up from reference TRBV5-4 and TRBJ2-3, is ETGVTQSPTHLIKTRGQQVTLRCSSQSGHNTVSWYQQALGQGPQFIFQYYREEENGRGNFPPRFSGLQFPNYSSELNVNALELDDSALYLCASSAGLAGVSLTDTQYFGPGTRLTVL.

The V gene is TRBV28, the J gene TRBJ2-1; 8 bases align to TRBD2. Per the germline V gene, CDR1 is MDHEN and CDR2 is SYDVKM. V shed 3 bases, J shed 4 bases, and the junction held 8 bases outside the gene matches. The CDR3 contains 16 residues. CDR3 amino acids: CASSFVKLAAYNEQFF. CDR3 sequence (DNA): TGTGCCAGCAGTTTCGTGAAACTAGCGGCTTACAATGAGCAGTTCTTC.

V gene TRBV9 combines with J gene TRBJ1-3; 9 bases fit TRBD1. CDR3 length: 14 residues. With 3 bases clipped from V and 9 bases from J, the junction kept 7 bases outside the gene matches. CDR1 and CDR2 from the germline V gene are SGDLS and YYNGEE. The chain's CDR3 is CASSATGGSGTIYF. The CDR3 coding sequence is TGTGCCAGCAGCGCGACAGGGGGATCGGGCACCATATATTTT. The whole variable domain, remainder taken from reference TRBV9 and TRBJ1-3, is DSGVTQTPKHLITATGQRVTLRCSPRSGDLSVYWYQQSLDQGLQFLIQYYNGEERAKGNILERFSAQQFPDLHSELNLSSLELGDSALYFCASSATGGSGTIYFGEGSWLTVV.